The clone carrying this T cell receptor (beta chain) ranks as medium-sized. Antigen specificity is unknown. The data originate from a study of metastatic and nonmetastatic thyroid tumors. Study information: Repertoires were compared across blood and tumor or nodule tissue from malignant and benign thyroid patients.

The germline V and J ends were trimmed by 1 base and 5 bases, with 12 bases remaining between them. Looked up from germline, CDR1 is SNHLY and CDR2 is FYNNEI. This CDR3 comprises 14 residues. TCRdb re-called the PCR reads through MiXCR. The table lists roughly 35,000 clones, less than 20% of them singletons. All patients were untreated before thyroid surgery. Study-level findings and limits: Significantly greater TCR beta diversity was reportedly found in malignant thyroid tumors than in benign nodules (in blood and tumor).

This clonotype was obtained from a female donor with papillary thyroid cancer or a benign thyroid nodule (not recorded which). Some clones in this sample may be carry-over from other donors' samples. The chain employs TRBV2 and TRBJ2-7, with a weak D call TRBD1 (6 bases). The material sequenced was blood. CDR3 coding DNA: TGTGCCAGCAGTGAAGGGGAGTGGGGGCACGAGCAGTACTTC. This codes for CASSEGEWGHEQYF.